This T cell receptor (beta chain) was found in a study of identical twins. A universal primer site came from template switching; cDNA carried unique molecular identifiers. TCRdb re-analysed the 5' RACE reads in MiXCR, keeping a single row per CDR3 protein. This table has roughly 540,000 distinct CDR3 sequences, under 25% appearing once. Germline-derived CDR1 and CDR2 are DFQATT and SNEGSKA (reference sequence). There are 12 residues in the CDR3. The V end lost 5 bases, the J end lost 7 bases, and 15 bases lay between the germline ends. These data are also associated with another study on T cells expressing NK-cell markers. That paper notes: The authors derived TCR beta repertoires from sorted CD3+CD56+NKG2C+, CD3+CD56+NKG2C- and CD3+CD56-NKG2C+ T cells. Sorting was limited to alpha-beta TCR-expressing T cells with an anti-gamma-delta TCR antibody in several experiments.

This receptor was identified in a woman between 18 and 29 years old in good health. The rearrangement links TRBV20-1 to TRBJ2-7, with TRBD1 as a possible D gene (6 bases). Source material: CD4+ T cells sorted from blood. In DNA, the CDR3 is TGCAGTGCTGGGGCGGCAGGGGTAGAGCAGTACTTC. Its protein product is CSAGAAGVEQYF.